This T cell receptor (beta chain) derives from a study of blood T cell repertoires in COVID-19. Whole-study context: The cDNA or gDNA used as material had been derived from T cells, B-cell-depleted T cells, or PBMCs.

The repertoire was sequenced with immunoSEQ multiplex PCR; TCRdb's copy has only in-frame clones and lacks some. Among about 42,000 clones listed, 90% were seen once. Trimming removed 4 bases from V and 5 bases from J; junction bases left unmatched: 14. Germline-derived CDR1 and CDR2 are SGHNT and YYREEE (reference sequence). This CDR3 has 17 residues. This clone showed up just a few times. This TCR was sampled from a man in his 70s with active COVID-19. Input material: peripheral blood. The chain carries TRBV5-4 and TRBJ2-2; 7 nucleotides line up with TRBD1. CDR3 nucleotides: TGTGCCAGCAGCCGCTACAGGGGATGGGAGAAGACCGGGGAGCTGTTTTTT. Translated: CASSRYRGWEKTGELFF.